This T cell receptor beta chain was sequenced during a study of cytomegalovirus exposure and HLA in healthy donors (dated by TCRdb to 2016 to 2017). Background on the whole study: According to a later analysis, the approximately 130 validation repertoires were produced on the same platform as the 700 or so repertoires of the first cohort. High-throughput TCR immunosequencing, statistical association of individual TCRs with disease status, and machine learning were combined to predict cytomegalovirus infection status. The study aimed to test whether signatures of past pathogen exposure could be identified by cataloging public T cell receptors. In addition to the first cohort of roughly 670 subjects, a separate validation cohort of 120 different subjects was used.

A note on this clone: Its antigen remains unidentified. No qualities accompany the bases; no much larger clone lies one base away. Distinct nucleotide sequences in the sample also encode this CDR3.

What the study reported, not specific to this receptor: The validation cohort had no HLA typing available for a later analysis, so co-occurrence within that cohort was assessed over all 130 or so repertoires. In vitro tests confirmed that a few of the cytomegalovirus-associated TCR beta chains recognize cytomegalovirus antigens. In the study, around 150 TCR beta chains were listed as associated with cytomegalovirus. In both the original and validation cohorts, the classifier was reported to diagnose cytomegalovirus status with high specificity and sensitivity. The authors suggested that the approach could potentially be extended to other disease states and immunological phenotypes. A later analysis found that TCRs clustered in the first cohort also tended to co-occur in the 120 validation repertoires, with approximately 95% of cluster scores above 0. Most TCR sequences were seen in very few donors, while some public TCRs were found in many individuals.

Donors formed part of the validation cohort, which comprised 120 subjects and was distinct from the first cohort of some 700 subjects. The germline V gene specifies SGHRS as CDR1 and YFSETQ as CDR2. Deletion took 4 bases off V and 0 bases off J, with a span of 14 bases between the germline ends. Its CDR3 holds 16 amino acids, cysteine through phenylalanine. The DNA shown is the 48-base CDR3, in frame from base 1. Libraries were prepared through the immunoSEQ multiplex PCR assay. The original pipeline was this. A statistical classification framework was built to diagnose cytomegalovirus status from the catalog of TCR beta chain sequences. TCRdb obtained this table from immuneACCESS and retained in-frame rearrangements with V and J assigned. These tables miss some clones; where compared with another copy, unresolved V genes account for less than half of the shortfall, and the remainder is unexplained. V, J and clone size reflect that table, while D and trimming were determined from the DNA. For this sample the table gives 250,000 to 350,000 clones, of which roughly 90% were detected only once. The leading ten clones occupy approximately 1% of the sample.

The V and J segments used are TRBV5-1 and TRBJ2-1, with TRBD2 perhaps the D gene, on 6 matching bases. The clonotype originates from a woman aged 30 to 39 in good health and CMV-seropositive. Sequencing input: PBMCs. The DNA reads TGCGCCAGCAGCCTGGGGCTAGCGAGCTCCTACAATGAGCAGTTCTTC. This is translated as CASSLGLASSYNEQFF.